This TCR beta chain was recovered during a study of blood T cell repertoires in COVID-19. In the study overall: Nucleic acid was either cDNA or gDNA, and it came from T cells, B-cell-depleted T cells, or PBMCs.

This table comes from immunoSEQ multiplex PCR, and its TCRdb copy is limited to in-frame clones, with some not included. The table records about 290,000 clones, under 90% of them present only once. The V gene end was trimmed by 2 bases and the J gene end by 6 bases; junction bases not matched to a gene: 6. CDR3 size: 15 residues. CDR1 MNHEY and CDR2 SVGEGT come from the germline V gene. This receptor was taken from a woman in her 40s who had recovered from COVID-19. Sequenced sample: peripheral blood. The chain is built from TRBV6-2 or TRBV6-3 and TRBJ2-3; 9 bases align to TRBD2. The CDR3 sequence is CASSYDGTSSDTQYF. The CDR3 DNA sequence: TGTGCCAGCAGTTACGATGGGACTAGCAGTGATACGCAGTATTTT.